The 9 T cell receptor beta chains below come from one sample, sequenced in a study of T cell responses to AZD1222 COVID-19 vaccine (dated by TCRdb to about 2021). Libraries were made using the immunoSEQ multiplex PCR assay. TCRdb holds this immuneACCESS table with in-frame rearrangements only. Some clones are missing; in checked studies, unresolved V genes explain under half, and the rest has no known cause. For this sample there are roughly 120,000 clones; approximately 85% appear just once. The biggest ten clones account for roughly 20% of the sample. The intended sense of this specimen's time point label: baseline before first vaccination. What this sample's treatment or condition label stands for: meningococcal conjugate vaccine given as trial control. Source: peripheral blood, taken on day 0 of MenACWY control vaccination. The receptors here all came from an adult in good health.

The gene calls are TRBV27 and TRBJ2-7, with D possibly TRBD1 on 6 matching bases. The CDR3 spans 15 residues. The V gene's germline CDR1 is MNHEY and CDR2 SMNVEV (reference sequence). Trimming stripped 3 bases from V and 2 bases from J, with 14 bases between. The CDR3 region has the DNA TGTGCCAGCAGTTTGGGCAGGGGTACTACCTACGAGCAGTACTTC. This sequence encodes CASSLGRGTTYEQYF.

This clone showed up just a few times. V gene TRBV6-5 combines with J gene TRBJ2-7; the match to TRBD2 covers 8 bases. V dropped 6 bases and J dropped 1; count of bases not matched to a gene: 5. From germline, CDR1 is MNHEY and CDR2 SVGAGI. CDR3 length: 14 residues. CDR3 nucleotides: TGTGCCAGCAGCGCACTAGCGGAGTCCTACGAGCAGTACTTC. Its translation is CASSALAESYEQYF.

The chain has TRBV6-1 and TRBJ1-3; D is ambiguous. The CDR3 spans 15 residues. Trimming removed 3 bases from V and 0 bases from J, with 9 bases in between. Germline CDR1 is MNHNS and CDR2 is SASEGT. This chain's CDR3 is CASSDLVSSGNTIYF. In nucleotides, the CDR3 is TGTGCCAGCAGTGACCTTGTCAGCTCTGGAAACACCATATATTTT.

V gene TRBV5-1 combines with J gene TRBJ2-2; perhaps D is TRBD1 or TRBD2 (5 bases each). The germline V and J ends were trimmed by 2 bases and 4 bases, with 15 bases remaining between them. CDR3 length: 16 residues. Germline V gene lookup returns CDR1 SGHRS and CDR2 YFSETQ. CDR3 residues: CASSLEGPVGTGELFF. In nucleotides, the CDR3 is TGCGCCAGCAGCTTAGAGGGGCCGGTGGGCACCGGGGAGCTGTTTTTT.

The chain carries TRBV5-4 and TRBJ2-7; D unclear. V lost 1 base and J lost 2, with 10 bases in between. The CDR3 has 14 residues. Per germline, CDR1 SGHNT and CDR2 YYREEE (reference sequence). The CDR3 region is CASSLRAGAYEQYF. The DNA for the CDR3 is TGTGCCAGCAGCTTGCGCGCCGGAGCCTACGAGCAGTACTTC.

The chain combines TRBV28 with TRBJ1-2, with 7 bases aligning to TRBD1. There are 15 residues in the CDR3. Germline V CDR1 and CDR2: MDHEN, SYDVKM. V shed 4 bases, J shed 3 bases, and the junction held 8 bases outside the gene matches. The CDR3 region has the DNA TGTGCCAGCAGTTCCGGGGCAGGGGGACACTATGGCTACACCTTC. Translating gives CASSSGAGGHYGYTF.

The J gene is TRBJ1-4, the V gene TRBV20-1; the D is unclear. The V end was cut by 4 bases, the J end by 10 bases, with 10 bases between. This CDR3 has 11 residues. CDR1 is DFQATT and CDR2 is SNEGSKA in the germline V gene (reference sequence). The CDR3 DNA reads TGCAGTGCTACCACACGAGGAAAACTGTTTTTT. This translates into CSATTRGKLFF.

The chain uses TRBV28 and TRBJ1-6; tentative D call: TRBD1 (5 bases). The V gene lost 5 bases and the J gene lost 8 bases, with 13 bases spanning the gap. The CDR3 totals 14 residues. Germline lookup yields CDR1 MDHEN and CDR2 SYDVKM. The chain's CDR3 is CASSRGPAYSPLHF. The CDR3 DNA reads TGTGCCAGCAGTCGGGGACCCGCCTATTCACCCCTCCACTTT.

CDR3 DNA sequence: TGCAGCGTTGAATGGACAGGGGCTGAGACCCAGTACTTC. Protein sequence: CSVEWTGAETQYF. The chain uses TRBV29-1 and TRBJ2-5; the match to TRBD1 covers 9 bases. The CDR3 totals 13 residues. Losses at the gene ends were 2 bases for V and 5 bases for J; bases not matched to a gene: 3. Germline values: CDR1 SQVTM, CDR2 ANQGSEA.